Each of the 10 T cell receptor beta chains below was sequenced from the same sample in a study of blood T cell repertoires in COVID-19. Libraries were prepared by immunoSEQ multiplex PCR; TCRdb keeps only in-frame clonotypes and omits some of them. Of about 240,000 clones in the sample, approximately 85% were seen once. Sequencing input: peripheral blood. These receptor sequences come from an older woman with active or convalescent COVID-19.

This clone was seen a handful of times. The chain uses TRBV11-2 and TRBJ2-1; 8 bases agree with TRBD2. V lost 4 bases to trimming and J lost 6 bases; unmatched junction nucleotides: 8. Germline CDR1 and CDR2: SGHAT and FQNNGV. The CDR3 has 15 amino acids. The CDR3 DNA reads TGTGCCAGCAGCTCCACGGGGGGGGCAGGCAATGAGCAGTTCTTC. It encodes CASSSTGGAGNEQFF.

The rearrangement joins TRBV5-1 to TRBJ1-6; D uncertain. V shed 4 bases and J shed 7 bases, with 9 bases lying between them. The CDR3 totals 13 residues. CDR1 is SGHRS and CDR2 is YFSETQ in the germline V gene. The CDR3 DNA reads as TGCGCCAGCAGCCCTAATGAAAATTCACCCCTCCACTTT. This codes for CASSPNENSPLHF.

The gene calls are TRBV15 and TRBJ1-4, with 10 bases lining up with TRBD1. The V gene end was trimmed by 3 bases and the J gene end by 4 bases; junction bases not matched to a gene: 8. The CDR3 sequence is 17 residues long. Germline loops: CDR1 LNHNV, CDR2 YYDKDF (reference sequence). The DNA for the CDR3 is TGTGCCACCAGCAGGCGCGCCGGACAGGGGGTTAATGAAAAACTGTTTTTT. Its translation is CATSRRAGQGVNEKLFF.

CDR3 residues: CASSLFQNTEAFF. In DNA form, the CDR3 reads TGTGCCAGCAGCTTATTCCAGAACACTGAAGCTTTCTTT. The chain employs TRBV7-9 and TRBJ1-1; no reliable D call. With 2 bases removed from V and 1 base from J, the gap between germline ends came to 5 bases. The CDR3 runs to 13 residues. CDR1 SEHNR and CDR2 FQNEAQ come from the germline V gene (reference sequence).

This clone was found a few times. The chain couples TRBV4-1 to TRBJ1-5; TRBD1 might be the D (6 bases). V dropped 7 bases and J dropped 4 bases, with 14 bases sitting between them. This CDR3 spans 14 amino acids. Germline V gene lookup returns CDR1 MGHRA and CDR2 YSYEKL. DNA of the CDR3: TGCGCCAGCAAAGGGACACGAGATAATCAGCCCCAGCATTTT. It specifies CASKGTRDNQPQHF.

The chain has TRBV6-5 and TRBJ1-5; the match to TRBD1 covers 10 bases. Germline trimming cut 7 bases from V and 4 bases from J; bases unmatched to any gene: 7. From germline, CDR1 is MNHEY and CDR2 SVGAGI. The CDR3 loop spans 15 amino acids. As DNA, the CDR3 is TGTGCCAGCAAGACCGGGACAGGGGATAATCAGCCCCAGCATTTT. Protein: CASKTGTGDNQPQHF.

The CDR3 DNA reads TGCGCCAGCAGCGACCCATCGACAGGGCTTGGTGAAAAACTGTTTTTT. Translated: CASSDPSTGLGEKLFF. The gene calls are TRBV5-1 and TRBJ1-4, with 7 nucleotides matching TRBD1. The CDR3 is made up of 16 amino acids. J lost 7 bases, V lost 4 bases, and 13 bases had no gene match. Germline CDR1 reads SGHRS; CDR2 reads YFSETQ.

The chain combines TRBV6-5 with TRBJ1-1; D remains unclear. In germline, CDR1 is MNHEY, CDR2 SVGAGI. The length of the CDR3 is 14 residues. The V end lost 2 bases, the J end lost 1 base, and 8 bases lay between the germline ends. The CDR3 DNA sequence: TGTGCCAGCAGTTACGAGGGATGGAACACTGAAGCTTTCTTT. Translation gives CASSYEGWNTEAFF.

In its sample, this clone was seen once. The V and J genes are TRBV6-6 and TRBJ2-2, with a possible D match to TRBD2 (5 bases). Deletions cut 2 bases from V and 7 bases from J, with 11 bases between. Germline assignment: CDR1 MNHNY and CDR2 SVGAGI (reference sequence). There are 14 residues in the CDR3. DNA for the CDR3: TGTGCCAGCAGTTACGGTTTACGGGGCGGGGAGCTGTTTTTT. This translates into CASSYGLRGGELFF.

The J gene is TRBJ2-2, the V gene TRBV6-5, with 8 bases that match TRBD1. CDR3 length: 13 residues. J was trimmed by 6 bases and V by 7 bases; bases with no gene match: 4. Germline values: CDR1 MNHEY, CDR2 SVGAGI. The CDR3 is CASKQGGAGELFF. DNA of the CDR3: TGTGCCAGCAAACAGGGGGGAGCCGGGGAGCTGTTTTTT.